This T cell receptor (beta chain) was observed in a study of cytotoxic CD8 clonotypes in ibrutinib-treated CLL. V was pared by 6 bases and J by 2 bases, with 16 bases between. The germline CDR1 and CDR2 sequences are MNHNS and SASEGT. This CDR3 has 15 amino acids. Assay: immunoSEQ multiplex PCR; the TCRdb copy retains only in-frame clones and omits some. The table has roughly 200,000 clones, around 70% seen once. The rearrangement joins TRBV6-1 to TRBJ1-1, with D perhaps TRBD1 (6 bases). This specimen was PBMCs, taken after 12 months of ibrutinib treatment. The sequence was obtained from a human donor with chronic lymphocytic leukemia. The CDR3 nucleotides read TGTGCCAGCAGAGGGGGGAGACAGGTCAACACTGAAGCTTTCTTT. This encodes CASRGGRQVNTEAFF.